Below, 25 T cell receptor beta chains from the same sample are listed, as sequenced in a study of PD-L1 blockade in urothelial cancer. Documented time point: pretreatment peripheral blood. Profiled with immunoSEQ multiplex PCR; TCRdb holds only in-frame clones, not every one. Altogether tens of thousands of clones are present, approximately 85% being singletons, with the ten largest covering almost 7%. Sequencing used PBMCs, obtained around atezolizumab (anti-PD-L1) treatment. Every receptor here comes from a man aged 55 to 69 with urothelial cancer.

This clone showed up just once. The rearrangement uses TRBV6-4 and TRBJ1-2, with 12 nucleotides matching TRBD1. The CDR3 runs 14 residues. CDR1 is MRHNA, CDR2 SNTAGT, per germline. Trimming at V came to 7 bases and at J to 7 bases, leaving 7 bases not matched to a gene. The CDR3 here is CASNPGQGALGYTF. In nucleotides, the CDR3 is TGTGCCAGCAATCCGGGACAGGGGGCTCTTGGCTACACCTTC.

V gene TRBV7-2 combines with J gene TRBJ2-1; 10 bases fit TRBD2. The ends lost 3 bases at V and 4 bases at J; junction bases unmatched: 12. CDR1 is SGHTA, CDR2 FQGNSA, per germline. This CDR3 contains 18 residues. In DNA form, the CDR3 reads TGTGCCAGCAGCTTGGCAGAAAACGGGACTAGCGTATACAATGAGCAGTTCTTC. This sequence encodes CASSLAENGTSVYNEQFF.

The CDR3 nucleotides are TGTGCCAGCAGTTTATTCGTCAGGGCTGGAACCAAAAACATTCAGTACTTC. Protein product: CASSLFVRAGTKNIQYF. This chain joins TRBV28 and TRBJ2-4, with D maybe TRBD1 (5 bases). The CDR3 sequence is 17 residues long. V dropped 1 base and J dropped 2 bases, with 15 bases sitting between them. CDR1 and CDR2 from the germline V gene are MDHEN and SYDVKM.

The V and J genes are TRBV2 and TRBJ2-2, with D unclear. The CDR3 consists of 14 residues. Trimming took 4 bases from V and 2 from J, leaving 8 bases between them. Germline values: CDR1 SNHLY, CDR2 FYNNEI. CDR3 protein: CASSVVYNTGELFF. CDR3 DNA: TGTGCCAGCAGTGTTGTCTATAACACCGGGGAGCTGTTTTTT.

This clone was found once. CDR3 in DNA: TGTGCCTGGAGTGGGGGAGGGTTTGCAGATACGCAGTATTTT. As protein: CAWSGGGFADTQYF. The genes are TRBV30 and TRBJ2-3; TRBD2 matches at 7 bases. The germline CDR1 and CDR2 sequences are GTSNPN and SVGIG (reference sequence). V lost 1 base, J lost 4 bases, and 5 bases stayed unmatched. CDR3 length: 14 amino acids.

The chain recombines TRBV5-5 with TRBJ2-1; TRBD2 matches 10 bases. The CDR3 is 15 amino acids. The junction had 6 bases not matched to a gene; V was cut back by 5 bases and J by 4 bases. Germline CDR1 and CDR2: SGHKS and YYEKEE (reference sequence). CDR3 sequence reads: CASRSSGGNYNEQFF. The CDR3 DNA reads TGTGCCAGCAGGAGTAGCGGGGGGAATTACAATGAGCAGTTCTTC.

V is TRBV5-1 and J is TRBJ2-1; 14 nucleotides line up with TRBD2. Germline CDR1 SGHRS, CDR2 YFSETQ. The CDR3 covers 21 residues. Germline trimming cut 8 bases from V and 1 base from J; bases unmatched to any gene: 20. The CDR3 nucleotides are TGCGCCAGTGGCGGGAAAGGACTAGCGGGGGGCCCCGAGGGGTCCTACAATGAGCAGTTCTTC. Its translation: CASGGKGLAGGPEGSYNEQFF.

DNA for the CDR3: TGTGCCAGCAGCTTAGCGCCGACAGGGGAACCTCATGCCTACTACAATGAGCAGTTCTTC. Its translation is CASSLAPTGEPHAYYNEQFF. The rearrangement links TRBV7-6 to TRBJ2-1; TRBD1 agrees at 8 bases. The V segment lost 0 bases and the J segment 3 bases; nucleotides outside the gene matches: 16. The germline gives CDR1 SGHVS, CDR2 FNYEAQ. The CDR3 consists of 20 residues. Supplemented by reference TRBV7-6 and TRBJ2-1, the full variable domain reads GAGVSQSPRYKVTKRGQDVALRCDPISGHVSLYWYRQALGQGPEFLTYFNYEAQQDKSGLPNDRFSAERPEGSISTLTIQRTEQRDSAMYRCASSLAPTGEPHAYYNEQFFGPGTRLTVL.

As concerns this clone: A junction end diverges from the germline sequence, so it may reflect a read error. J is TRBJ2-5 and V is TRBV7-7; 7 bases map to TRBD1. This CDR3 spans 15 amino acids. Germline V gives CDR1 SSHAT, CDR2 FNYEAQ (reference sequence). The CDR3 is CASSSEGQPQETQYF. CDR3 coding DNA: TGTGCTAGCAGCTCCGAGGGACAGCCCCAAGAGACCCAGTACTTC.

The CDR3 DNA reads as TGCGCCAGCAGCCCGGACGGGGGGCGCCCCCTCTACAATGAGCAGTTCTTC. Residues: CASSPDGGRPLYNEQFF. V is TRBV5-1 and J is TRBJ2-1, with TRBD2 as a possible D gene (7 bases). This CDR3 spans 17 amino acids. The V end lost 4 bases, the J end lost 3 bases, and 20 bases lay between the germline ends. Germline V CDR1 and CDR2: SGHRS, YFSETQ. The full variable domain, in which reference TRBV5-1 and TRBJ2-1 provide the parts outside the CDR3, is KAGVTQTPRYLIKTRGQQVTLSCSPISGHRSVSWYQQTPGQGLQFLFEYFSETQRNKGNFPGRFSGRQFSNSRSEMNVSTLELGDSALYLCASSPDGGRPLYNEQFFGPGTRLTVL.

The V call is TRBV5-4, the J call TRBJ1-2, with TRBD1 as a possible D gene (5 bases). CDR3 length: 15 amino acids. Germline-derived CDR1 and CDR2 are SGHNT and YYREEE (reference sequence). V was pared by 3 bases and J by 1 base, with 13 bases between. CDR3 amino acids: CASSWAAGNNYGYTF. CDR3 coding DNA: TGTGCCAGCAGCTGGGCGGCAGGGAATAACTATGGCTACACCTTC.

This clone is medium-sized in the sample. This rearrangement joins TRBV9 to TRBJ2-1; D uncertain. Germline CDR1 SGDLS, CDR2 YYNGEE. This CDR3 comprises 12 residues. With 0 bases removed from V and 8 bases from J, the gap between germline ends came to 6 bases. In DNA form, the CDR3 reads TGTGCCAGCAGCGTAGGAACAGATGAGCAGTTCTTC. It specifies CASSVGTDEQFF.

As to this clone: One junction end does not reproduce the germline sequence, and a read error may be involved. The chain employs TRBV2 and TRBJ2-7; D may be TRBD1 (6 bases). Germline V gene data show CDR1 as SNHLY and CDR2 as FYNNEI. The CDR3 contains 13 residues. The CDR3 sequence: CASTEAGVGEQYF. The CDR3 DNA sequence: TGTGCCAGCACTGAAGCAGGGGTTGGGGAGCAGTACTTC.

The chain employs TRBV5-1 and TRBJ2-7; 8 bases fit TRBD1. V was clipped by 4 bases and J by 2 bases; unmatched bases: 11. The germline V gene encodes CDR1 SGHRS and CDR2 YFSETQ. CDR3 length: 16 residues. The CDR3 is CASSQSRDRRTYEQYF. The CDR3 nucleotides read TGCGCCAGCAGCCAAAGCCGGGACAGGCGAACCTACGAGCAGTACTTC. The variable domain in full, completed from reference TRBV5-1 and TRBJ2-7, reads KAGVTQTPRYLIKTRGQQVTLSCSPISGHRSVSWYQQTPGQGLQFLFEYFSETQRNKGNFPGRFSGRQFSNSRSEMNVSTLELGDSALYLCASSQSRDRRTYEQYFGPGTRLTVT.

The CDR3 loop is CASTYSTGGVEETQYF. CDR3 nucleotide sequence: TGCGCCTCTACCTACTCGACAGGGGGCGTGGAGGAGACCCAGTACTTC. The rearrangement links TRBV23-1 to TRBJ2-5; 10 bases match TRBD1. TRBV23-1 belongs to the ORF category, with a function that is uncertain. The CDR3 extends over 16 amino acids. V gave up 11 bases and J gave up 5 bases; unmatched junction bases: 17.

This chain connects TRBV5-1 to TRBJ2-2, with a weak D call TRBD2 (6 bases). The CDR3 is made up of 15 amino acids. Germline-derived CDR1 and CDR2 are SGHRS and YFSETQ. The V gene lost 0 bases and the J gene lost 4 bases, with 10 bases spanning the gap. CDR3 coding DNA: TGCGCCAGCAGCTTGGCCCAGGGAGGCACCGGGGAGCTGTTTTTT. Protein product: CASSLAQGGTGELFF.

The chain uses TRBV14 and TRBJ2-1, with D unclear. Germline V gives CDR1 SGHDN, CDR2 FVKESK. This CDR3 is 15 amino acids long. Deletions cut 4 bases from V and 2 bases from J, with 12 bases between. The CDR3 DNA reads as TGTGCCAGCAGCCGAACAGTGGGCACCTACAATGAGCAGTTCTTC. Translated: CASSRTVGTYNEQFF.

The V call is TRBV14, the J call TRBJ2-5, with D perhaps matching TRBD1 (5 bases). CDR1 SGHDN and CDR2 FVKESK come from the germline V gene. The CDR3 has 13 amino acids. V lost 1 base and J lost 4, with 7 bases in between. CDR3: CASSQVRGETQYF. The CDR3 DNA follows: TGTGCCAGCAGCCAAGTAAGGGGAGAGACCCAGTACTTC.

The chain combines TRBV10-3 with TRBJ1-6; TRBD1 agrees at 7 bases. Trimming removed 2 bases from V and 3 bases from J; junction bases left unmatched: 1. The CDR3 covers 15 residues. Germline CDR1 is ENHRY and CDR2 is SYGVKD. CDR3 in amino acids: CAISEGTDYNSPLHF. CDR3 in DNA: TGTGCCATCAGTGAGGGGACAGACTATAATTCACCCCTCCACTTT.

The CDR3 loop is CASSLIGGNTEAFF. The CDR3 DNA reads TGCGCCAGCAGCTTGATAGGGGGGAACACTGAAGCTTTCTTT. The chain recombines TRBV5-1 with TRBJ1-1, with D possibly matching TRBD1 (6 bases). V gave up 1 base and J gave up 1 base, with 8 bases separating them. The germline CDR1 and CDR2 sequences are SGHRS and YFSETQ. The CDR3 is 14 amino acids.

This clone was counted once. For the CDR3, the DNA is TGTGCCACCAGCAGAGATAGGGGCCAACAGGGAGGGTTCGGCTACACCTTC. Translating it yields CATSRDRGQQGGFGYTF. The V and J genes are TRBV15 and TRBJ1-2; perhaps TRBD1 as D (6 bases). V was shortened by 0 bases and J by 8 bases, with 22 bases between the two germline ends. The CDR3 length is 17 residues. The germline CDR1 and CDR2 sequences are LNHNV and YYDKDF (reference sequence).

The chain carries TRBV5-6 and TRBJ2-7, with TRBD2 identical over 7 bases. CDR3 size: 15 residues. Looked up from germline, CDR1 is SGHDT and CDR2 is YYEEEE. J gave up 4 bases and V 2 bases, and 9 bases lay outside the gene matches. The CDR3 loop reads CASSFGGSGIYEQYF. CDR3 sequence (DNA): TGTGCCAGCAGCTTCGGGGGGAGCGGGATTTACGAGCAGTACTTC.

This clone appeared a few times. J is TRBJ1-6 and V is TRBV5-1, with a tentative D call TRBD1 (6 bases). Germline V gene sequence: CDR1 SGHRS, CDR2 YFSETQ. There are 13 residues in the CDR3. V lost 2 bases to trimming and J lost 12 bases, with 12 bases between them. The CDR3 nucleotides read TGCGCCAGCAGCTTAGGACAGCTAGAACCCCTCCACTTT. Protein sequence: CASSLGQLEPLHF.

The gene calls are TRBV7-9 and TRBJ1-2; D not resolved. The V and J ends lost 2 bases and 6 bases respectively, with 13 bases between them. The germline V gene encodes CDR1 SEHNR and CDR2 FQNEAQ (reference sequence). CDR3 length: 14 amino acids. CDR3 amino acids: CASSLLRERHGYTF. The CDR3 bases are TGTGCCAGCAGCTTATTGAGGGAAAGACATGGCTACACCTTC.

J is TRBJ2-5 and V is TRBV7-9; tentative D call: TRBD1 (5 bases). With 4 bases removed from V and 3 bases from J, the gap between germline ends came to 15 bases. Germline V gene data show CDR1 as SEHNR and CDR2 as FQNEAQ (reference sequence). This CDR3 comprises 15 residues. The CDR3 loop reads CASSSPSIGEETQYF. The CDR3 DNA reads as TGTGCCAGCAGCTCCCCCTCTATAGGGGAAGAGACCCAGTACTTC. The whole variable domain, filled in from reference TRBV7-9 and TRBJ2-5, reads DTGVSQNPRHKITKRGQNVTFRCDPISEHNRLYWYRQTLGQGPEFLTYFQNEAQLEKSRLLSDRFSAERPKGSFSTLEIQRTEQGDSAMYLCASSSPSIGEETQYFGPGTRLLVL.